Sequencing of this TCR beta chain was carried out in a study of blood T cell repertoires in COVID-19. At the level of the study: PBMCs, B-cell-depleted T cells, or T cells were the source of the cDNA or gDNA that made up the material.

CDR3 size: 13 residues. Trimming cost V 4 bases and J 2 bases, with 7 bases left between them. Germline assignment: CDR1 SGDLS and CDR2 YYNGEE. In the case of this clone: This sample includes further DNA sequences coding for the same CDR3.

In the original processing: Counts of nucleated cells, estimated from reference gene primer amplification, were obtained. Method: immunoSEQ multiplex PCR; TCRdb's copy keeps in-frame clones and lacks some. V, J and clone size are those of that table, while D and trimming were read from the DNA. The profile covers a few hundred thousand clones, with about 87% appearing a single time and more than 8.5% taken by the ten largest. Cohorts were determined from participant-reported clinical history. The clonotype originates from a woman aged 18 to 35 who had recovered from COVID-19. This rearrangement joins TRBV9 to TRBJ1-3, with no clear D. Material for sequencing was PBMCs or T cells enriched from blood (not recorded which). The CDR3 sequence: CASSPPAGNTIYF. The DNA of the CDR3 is TGTGCCAGCAGCCCTCCAGCTGGAAACACCATATATTTT.